Shown below are 10 T cell receptor beta chains from a single sample sequenced in a study of beta chain features in type 1 diabetes. The investigators reverse transcribed all of the isolated RNA, so they sequenced expressed TCRB transcripts. Assay used: immunoSEQ multiplex PCR; TCRdb lists only in-frame clones, some missing. The table records under 550,000 clones, around 10% of them present only once. Sequenced input: naive CD4+ T cells from blood. The receptors were sampled from a woman younger than 35 in good health.

This clone was observed a handful of times. The chain has TRBV29-1 and TRBJ2-1; 7 bases agree with TRBD2. Germline lookup yields CDR1 SQVTM and CDR2 ANQGSEA. This CDR3 is built from 14 residues. With V trimmed by 4 bases and J by 4 bases, 7 bases remained unmatched. The CDR3 DNA follows: TGCAGCGTTGCGGGGGGATGGGAATACAATGAGCAGTTCTTC. Protein product: CSVAGGWEYNEQFF.

V and J are TRBV5-1 and TRBJ2-1; D is undetermined. The CDR3 totals 15 residues. With 2 bases removed from V and 0 bases from J, the gap between germline ends came to 9 bases. Germline loops: CDR1 SGHRS, CDR2 YFSETQ. CDR3 sequence (DNA): TGCGCCAGCAGCTTTATCACCAGCTCCTACAATGAGCAGTTCTTC. It yields the protein CASSFITSSYNEQFF.

The gene calls are TRBV29-1 and TRBJ1-4; D is undetermined. This CDR3 region has 13 residues. V lost 3 bases, J lost 5 bases, and 10 bases lay in between. In germline, CDR1 is SQVTM, CDR2 ANQGSEA. CDR3 region: CSVDPPGNEKLFF. The CDR3 DNA follows: TGCAGCGTTGACCCGCCAGGAAATGAAAAACTGTTTTTT.

A few counts support this clone. Different DNA sequences within this sample yield the same CDR3. The chain joins TRBV18 to TRBJ2-7; a weak D match, TRBD2 (5 bases). The ends were cut back, 2 bases at V and 1 base at J, with 6 bases in the middle. CDR1 KGHSH and CDR2 LQKENI come from the germline V gene. This CDR3 contains 13 residues. The CDR3: CASSPTGSYEQYV. DNA of the CDR3: TGTGCCAGCTCACCAACGGGATCCTACGAGCAGTACGTC.

This chain links TRBV28 with TRBJ1-2; D is possibly TRBD1 (5 bases). The germline CDR1 and CDR2 sequences are MDHEN and SYDVKM. The CDR3 has 12 amino acids. Trimming stripped 7 bases from V and 4 bases from J, with 10 bases between. The CDR3 loop reads CASTSGIYGYTF. As DNA, the CDR3 is TGTGCCAGCACTTCAGGGATCTATGGCTACACCTTC.

This clone was picked up a small number of times. V is TRBV9 and J is TRBJ2-7; D is undetermined. CDR3 length: 17 residues. V lost 0 bases, J lost 2 bases, and 18 bases lay in between. Germline-derived CDR1 and CDR2 are SGDLS and YYNGEE. CDR3 nucleotide sequence: TGTGCCAGCAGCGTAGTTCGTGGAACTCGGTCAGCCTACGAGCAGTACGTC. Protein sequence: CASSVVRGTRSAYEQYV.

This clone was counted between two and nine times. The chain uses TRBV14 and TRBJ1-1; D is uncertain. This CDR3 region has 14 residues. Deletions cut 6 bases from V and 2 bases from J, with 13 bases between. CDR1 is SGHDN and CDR2 is FVKESK in the germline V gene. Here the CDR3 DNA reads TGTGCCAGCAGGGAATGGCAGCCTAACACTGAAGCTTTCTTT. It specifies CASREWQPNTEAFF.

This clone has just a few counts. The chain joins TRBV7-6 to TRBJ2-1, with TRBD1 identical over 8 bases. The trim removed 4 bases at V and 1 base at J, leaving 6 bases unmatched. The length of the CDR3 is 16 residues. Germline lookup yields CDR1 SGHVS and CDR2 FNYEAQ. DNA of the CDR3: TGTGCCAGCAGCTCCCGCCGGGACAGGTCCTACAATGAGCAGTTCTTC. It yields the protein CASSSRRDRSYNEQFF.

This clone occurred a few times. This rearrangement joins TRBV11-2 to TRBJ2-2; a possible D gene is TRBD2 (5 bases). CDR1 is SGHAT and CDR2 is FQNNGV in the germline V gene. V was shortened by 1 base and J by 3 bases, with 15 bases between the two germline ends. This CDR3 region has 17 residues. The CDR3 region has the DNA TGTGCCAGCAGCTTAGGTAGTCGGGTGCGGGACACCGGGGAGCTGTTTTTT. Protein sequence: CASSLGSRVRDTGELFF.

The sample holds a few counts of this clone. This chain connects TRBV28 to TRBJ1-2; D may be TRBD1 (5 bases). Germline loops: CDR1 MDHEN, CDR2 SYDVKM. The CDR3 covers 13 residues. Trimming took off 5 bases at V and 1 base at J, with 8 bases between the two ends. CDR3 coding DNA: TGTGCCAGCAGTAGGGACCTTAACTATGGCTACACCTTC. This sequence encodes CASSRDLNYGYTF.